This T cell receptor (beta chain) was recorded in a study of blood T cell repertoires in COVID-19. Turning to the study itself: COVID-19 samples from acute and convalescent phases originated in the United States, Italy and Spain. Sources were T cells, B-cell-depleted T cells, or PBMCs; the material itself was cDNA or gDNA.

In the authors' methods: Amplification of reference gene primers was used by the study to estimate nucleated cell counts. Generated by immunoSEQ multiplex PCR, the TCRdb table keeps only in-frame clones and is missing some. Clonal size and the V and J genes are those of that table, whereas D and trimming came from the DNA. The sample records 100,000 or so clones, approximately 89% being singletons. Specimen: peripheral blood. The sequence came from a woman in her 30s with acute or convalescent COVID-19.

In DNA form, the CDR3 reads TGTGCCAGCAGCTCGTTATGGGGACAGGGCTTACAGGATGGCTACACCTTC. It yields the protein CASSSLWGQGLQDGYTF. The gene calls are TRBV7-3 and TRBJ1-2, with 9 bases aligning to TRBD1. Per germline, CDR1 SGHTA and CDR2 FQGTGA. This CDR3 comprises 17 residues. With V trimmed by 4 bases and J by 6 bases, 15 bases remained unmatched. The full variable domain, with the rest looked up from reference TRBV7-3 and TRBJ1-2, is GAGVSQTPSNKVTEKGKYVELRCDPISGHTALYWYRQSLGQGPEFLIYFQGTGAADDSGLPNDRFFAVRPEGSVSTLKIQRTERGDSAVYLCASSSLWGQGLQDGYTFGSGTRLTVV.